These T cell receptor beta chains were read from a single sample in a study of blood T cell repertoires in COVID-19. Measured with immunoSEQ multiplex PCR; TCRdb has only the in-frame clones, and not every one. In the table there are under 75,000 clones, around 79% of which are singletons. Sequencing used peripheral blood. These receptors were collected from a man in his 60s with acute or convalescent COVID-19. Each CDR3 is given with its conserved first and last residue. For some rows the clone size is stated as once, few or many, or as a class when expanded; others skip it.

v_gene: TRBV7-8
j_gene: TRBJ1-6
abundance: NA
CDR3aa: CASSQGASSYNSPLHF

v_gene: TRBV11-1
j_gene: TRBJ1-2
abundance: NA
CDR3aa: CASSPTGNYGYTF

v_gene: TRBV24-1
j_gene: TRBJ2-3
abundance: NA
CDR3aa: CATSDPLGGSGRDTQYF

v_gene: TRBV9
j_gene: TRBJ2-1
abundance: NA
CDR3aa: CASSQPGLAGASYNEQFF

v_gene: TRBV2
j_gene: TRBJ2-2
abundance: many
CDR3aa: CASRALAATNTGELFF

v_gene: TRBV11-2
j_gene: TRBJ2-1
abundance: once
CDR3aa: CASSLGAGAYNEQFF

v_gene: TRBV9
j_gene: TRBJ1-1
abundance: NA
CDR3aa: CASSVGGTGGSTFF

v_gene: TRBV5-4
j_gene: TRBJ2-2
abundance: NA
CDR3aa: CASSFRVDTGELFF

v_gene: TRBV12-3/TRBV12-4
j_gene: TRBJ1-6
abundance: NA
CDR3aa: CASLGPYNSPLHF

v_gene: TRBV5-5
j_gene: TRBJ2-1
abundance: few
CDR3aa: CASSIHDRDNEQFF

v_gene: TRBV18
j_gene: TRBJ1-5
abundance: NA
CDR3aa: CASSPDGDNQPQHF

v_gene: TRBV4-2
j_gene: TRBJ2-2
abundance: NA
CDR3aa: CASSQKKSGGNTGELFF

v_gene: TRBV19
j_gene: TRBJ1-1
abundance: many
CDR3aa: CASSPGGVDTEAFF

v_gene: TRBV2
j_gene: TRBJ2-3
abundance: once
CDR3aa: CASMERGGLDTQYF

v_gene: TRBV24-1
j_gene: TRBJ2-1
abundance: NA
CDR3aa: CATSASGRAVDEQFF

v_gene: TRBV19
j_gene: TRBJ2-4
abundance: NA
CDR3aa: CASSMPKRTYLNGIQYF

v_gene: TRBV18
j_gene: TRBJ2-1
abundance: NA
CDR3aa: CASSPMAGVANEQFF

v_gene: TRBV3-1/TRBV3-2
j_gene: TRBJ2-1
abundance: NA
CDR3aa: CASSQSRGGANNEQFF

v_gene: TRBV2
j_gene: TRBJ1-4
abundance: few
CDR3aa: CASINTPTNEKLFF

v_gene: TRBV9
j_gene: TRBJ1-1
abundance: NA
CDR3aa: CASSVLQGEAFF

v_gene: TRBV5-6
j_gene: TRBJ1-4
abundance: NA
CDR3aa: CASSFVQGPNEKLFF

v_gene: TRBV2
j_gene: TRBJ1-6
abundance: NA
CDR3aa: CASRITGQSSPLHF

v_gene: TRBV7-9
j_gene: TRBJ2-7
abundance: NA
CDR3aa: CASSQDMPYEQYF

v_gene: TRBV5-1
j_gene: TRBJ2-7
abundance: few
CDR3aa: CASSLGSATYEQYF

v_gene: TRBV10-2
j_gene: TRBJ1-5
abundance: once
CDR3aa: CASSPGNQPQHF

v_gene: TRBV4-2
j_gene: TRBJ2-3
abundance: NA
CDR3aa: CASSPGLAGGFTDTQYF

v_gene: TRBV6-6
j_gene: TRBJ1-1
abundance: few
CDR3aa: CASSYVGSGTEAFF

v_gene: TRBV28
j_gene: TRBJ1-2
abundance: NA
CDR3aa: CASRTPGQGHGYTF

v_gene: TRBV5-1
j_gene: TRBJ2-5
abundance: NA
CDR3aa: CASRSRQGQETQYF

v_gene: TRBV7-9
j_gene: TRBJ2-3
abundance: few
CDR3aa: CASSRITDTQYF

v_gene: TRBV28
j_gene: TRBJ2-7
abundance: NA
CDR3aa: CASSALRLAEDIYEQYF

v_gene: TRBV9
j_gene: TRBJ2-1
abundance: once
CDR3aa: CASSEGLKSYNEQFF

v_gene: TRBV24-1
j_gene: TRBJ1-2
abundance: NA
CDR3aa: CAQTPGRPLKNYGYTF

v_gene: TRBV5-1
j_gene: TRBJ2-1
abundance: once
CDR3aa: CASSLGTGVGDEQFF

v_gene: TRBV28
j_gene: TRBJ2-5
abundance: NA
CDR3aa: CASSQDSGIQETQYF

v_gene: TRBV20-1
j_gene: TRBJ2-7
abundance: NA
CDR3aa: CSATGATGQYF

v_gene: TRBV5-4
j_gene: TRBJ1-2
abundance: NA
CDR3aa: CASSPSGGSSYGYTF

v_gene: TRBV2
j_gene: TRBJ2-2
abundance: many
CDR3aa: CASTPSIGSRETGELFF

v_gene: TRBV6-5
j_gene: TRBJ2-2
abundance: NA
CDR3aa: CASSRLTGELFF

v_gene: TRBV11-2
j_gene: TRBJ2-3
abundance: NA
CDR3aa: CASSLVQAADTQYF

v_gene: TRBV4-1
j_gene: TRBJ2-1
abundance: NA
CDR3aa: CASSHRGGAVGSIYNEQFF

v_gene: TRBV6-2/TRBV6-3
j_gene: TRBJ2-3
abundance: few
CDR3aa: CASSLLGTDTQYF

v_gene: TRBV19
j_gene: TRBJ1-1
abundance: NA
CDR3aa: CASSSQVGVEVDTEAFF

v_gene: TRBV5-4
j_gene: TRBJ1-1
abundance: once
CDR3aa: CASGKDRGHTEAFF